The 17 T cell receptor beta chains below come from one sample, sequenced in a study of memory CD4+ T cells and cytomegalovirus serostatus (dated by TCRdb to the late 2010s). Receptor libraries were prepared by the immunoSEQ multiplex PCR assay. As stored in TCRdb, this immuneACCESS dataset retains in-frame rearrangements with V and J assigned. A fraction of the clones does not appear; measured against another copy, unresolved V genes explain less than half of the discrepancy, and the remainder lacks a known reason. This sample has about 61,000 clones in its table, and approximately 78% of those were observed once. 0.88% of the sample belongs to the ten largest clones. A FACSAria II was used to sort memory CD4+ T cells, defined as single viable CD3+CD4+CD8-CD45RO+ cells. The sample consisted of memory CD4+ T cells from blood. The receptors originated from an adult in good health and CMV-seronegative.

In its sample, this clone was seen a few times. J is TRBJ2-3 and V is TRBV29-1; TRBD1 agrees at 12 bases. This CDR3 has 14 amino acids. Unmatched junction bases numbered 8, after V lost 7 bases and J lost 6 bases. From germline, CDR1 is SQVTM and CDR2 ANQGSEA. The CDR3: CSADPGQGADTQYF. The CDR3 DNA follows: TGCAGCGCGGATCCGGGACAGGGGGCGGATACGCAGTATTTT.

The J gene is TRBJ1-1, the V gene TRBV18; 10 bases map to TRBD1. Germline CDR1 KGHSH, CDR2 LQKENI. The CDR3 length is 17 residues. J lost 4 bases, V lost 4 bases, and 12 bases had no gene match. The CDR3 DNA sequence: TGTGCCAGCTCACTAAACCGGGACAGGGGCTCCGGCACTGAAGCTTTCTTT. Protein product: CASSLNRDRGSGTEAFF.

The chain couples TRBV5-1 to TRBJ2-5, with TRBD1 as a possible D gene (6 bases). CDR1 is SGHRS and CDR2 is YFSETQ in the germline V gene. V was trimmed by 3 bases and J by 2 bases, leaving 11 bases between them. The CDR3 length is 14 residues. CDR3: CASSWLQGQETQYF. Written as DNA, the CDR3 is TGCGCCAGCAGCTGGCTGCAGGGGCAAGAGACCCAGTACTTC.

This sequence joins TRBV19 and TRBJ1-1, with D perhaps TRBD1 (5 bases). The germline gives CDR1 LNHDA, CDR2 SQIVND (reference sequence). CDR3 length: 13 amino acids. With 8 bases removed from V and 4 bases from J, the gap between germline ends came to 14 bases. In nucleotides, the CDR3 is TGTGCCAGTTCTTACCAGGGAGCCACTGAAGCTTTCTTT. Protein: CASSYQGATEAFF.

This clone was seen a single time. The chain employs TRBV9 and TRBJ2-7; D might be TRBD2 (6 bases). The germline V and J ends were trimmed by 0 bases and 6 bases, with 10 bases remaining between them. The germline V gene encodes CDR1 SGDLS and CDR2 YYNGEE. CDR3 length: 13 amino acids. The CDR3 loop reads CASSVGPGGEQYF. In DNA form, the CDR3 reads TGTGCCAGCAGCGTAGGGCCCGGGGGCGAGCAGTACTTC. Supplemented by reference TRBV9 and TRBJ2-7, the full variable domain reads DSGVTQTPKHLITATGQRVTLRCSPRSGDLSVYWYQQSLDQGLQFLIQYYNGEERAKGNILERFSAQQFPDLHSELNLSSLELGDSALYFCASSVGPGGEQYFGPGTRLTVT.

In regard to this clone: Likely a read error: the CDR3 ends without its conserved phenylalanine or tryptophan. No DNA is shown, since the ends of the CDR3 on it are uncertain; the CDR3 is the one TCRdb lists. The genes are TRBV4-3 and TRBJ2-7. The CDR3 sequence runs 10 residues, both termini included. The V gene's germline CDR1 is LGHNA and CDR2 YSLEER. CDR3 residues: CASSPGLPVL.

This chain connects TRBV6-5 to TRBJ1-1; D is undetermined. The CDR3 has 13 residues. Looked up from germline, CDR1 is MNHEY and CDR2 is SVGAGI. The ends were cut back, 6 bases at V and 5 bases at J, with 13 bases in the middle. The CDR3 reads CASRPPVGTEAFF. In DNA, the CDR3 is TGTGCCAGCAGACCCCCCGTGGGGACTGAAGCTTTCTTT.

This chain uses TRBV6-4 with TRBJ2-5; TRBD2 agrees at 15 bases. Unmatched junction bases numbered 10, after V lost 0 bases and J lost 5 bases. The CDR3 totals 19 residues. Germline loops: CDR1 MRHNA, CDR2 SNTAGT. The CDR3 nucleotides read TGTGCCAGCAGTGACTCGATCCGGACTAGCGGGAGGGCCGGTGAGACCCAGTACTTC. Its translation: CASSDSIRTSGRAGETQYF.

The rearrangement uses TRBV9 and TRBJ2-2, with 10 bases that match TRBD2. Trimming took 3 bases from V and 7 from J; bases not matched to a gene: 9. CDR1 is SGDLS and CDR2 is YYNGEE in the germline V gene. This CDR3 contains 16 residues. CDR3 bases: TGTGCCAGCAGCGCCACTGGGACTAGCGAGGGCGGGGAGCTGTTTTTT. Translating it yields CASSATGTSEGGELFF.

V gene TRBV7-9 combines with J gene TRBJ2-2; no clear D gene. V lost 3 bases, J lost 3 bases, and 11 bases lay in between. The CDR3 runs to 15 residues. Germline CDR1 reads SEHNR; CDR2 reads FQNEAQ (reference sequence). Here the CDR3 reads CASSFGGDYTGELFF. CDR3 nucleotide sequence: TGTGCCAGCAGCTTTGGTGGGGATTACACCGGGGAGCTGTTTTTT.

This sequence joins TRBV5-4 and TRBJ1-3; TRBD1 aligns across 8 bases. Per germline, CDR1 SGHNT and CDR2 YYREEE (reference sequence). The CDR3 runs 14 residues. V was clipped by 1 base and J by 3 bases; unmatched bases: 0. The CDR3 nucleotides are TGTGCCAGCAGCTTGACAGGGGGTGGAAACACCATATATTTT. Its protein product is CASSLTGGGNTIYF.

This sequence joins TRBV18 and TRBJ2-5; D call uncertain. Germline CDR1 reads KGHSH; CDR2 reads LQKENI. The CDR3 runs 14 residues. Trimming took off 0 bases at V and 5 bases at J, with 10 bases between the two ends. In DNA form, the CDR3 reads TGTGCCAGCTCACCACCGCCGGGTCTGGAGACCCAGTACTTC. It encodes CASSPPPGLETQYF.

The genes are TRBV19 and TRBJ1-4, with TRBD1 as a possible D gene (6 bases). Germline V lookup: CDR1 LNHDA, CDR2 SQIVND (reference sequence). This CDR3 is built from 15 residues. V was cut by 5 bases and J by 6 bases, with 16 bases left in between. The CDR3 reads CASSVQGKEYEKLFF. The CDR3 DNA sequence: TGTGCCAGTAGTGTACAGGGAAAGGAATATGAAAAACTGTTTTTT.

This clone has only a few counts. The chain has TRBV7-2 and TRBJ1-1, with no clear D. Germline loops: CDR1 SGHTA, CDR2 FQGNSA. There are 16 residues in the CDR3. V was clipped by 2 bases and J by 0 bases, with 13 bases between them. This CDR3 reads CASSLFVSLMNTEAFF. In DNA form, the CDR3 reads TGTGCCAGCAGCTTATTTGTGTCACTCATGAACACTGAAGCTTTCTTT.

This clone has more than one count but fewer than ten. CDR3 protein: CASRADVPNQPQHF. CDR3 sequence (DNA): TGTGCCAGCAGAGCTGACGTCCCCAATCAGCCCCAGCATTTT. The V call is TRBV2, the J call TRBJ1-5; D is unresolved. CDR3 length: 14 residues. Trimming took off 6 bases at V and 3 bases at J, with 12 bases between the two ends. Germline values: CDR1 SNHLY, CDR2 FYNNEI.

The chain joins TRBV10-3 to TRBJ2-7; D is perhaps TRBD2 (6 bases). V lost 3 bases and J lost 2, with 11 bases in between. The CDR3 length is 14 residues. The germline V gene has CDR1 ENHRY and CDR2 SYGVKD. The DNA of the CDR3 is TGTGCCATCAGTGACGGACTAACCCCCTACGAGCAGTACTTC. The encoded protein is CAISDGLTPYEQYF.

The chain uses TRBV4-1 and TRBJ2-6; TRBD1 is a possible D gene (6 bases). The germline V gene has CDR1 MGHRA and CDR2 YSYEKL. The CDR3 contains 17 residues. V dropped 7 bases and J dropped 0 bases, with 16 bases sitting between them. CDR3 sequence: CASKGDVLLSGANVLTF. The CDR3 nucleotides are TGCGCCAGCAAGGGGGATGTCCTCCTCTCTGGGGCCAACGTCCTGACTTTC.